What follows are 30 T cell receptor beta chains derived from one specimen sequenced in a study of T cells after yellow fever vaccination. TCRdb itself ran the 5' RACE reads through MiXCR, one entry per CDR3 protein. The data show some 560,000 distinct CDR3 sequences, roughly a sixth seen once. The sequencing used PBMCs, collected less than 6 days after the first yellow fever vaccination. The receptors stem from a young man who received the YFV17D yellow fever vaccine.

This clonotype showed up just a few times. This chain joins TRBV7-8 and TRBJ2-6, with D maybe TRBD1 (5 bases). V lost 2 bases and J 0 bases, leaving 8 bases between the germline ends. The germline CDR1 and CDR2 sequences are SGHVS and FQNEAQ. This CDR3 is 16 amino acids long. The chain's CDR3 is CASSLTGYSGANVLTF. The CDR3 DNA sequence: TGTGCCAGCAGCTTAACAGGATACTCTGGGGCCAACGTCCTGACTTTC.

Only a few counts were recorded for this clonotype. The V gene is TRBV20-1, the J gene TRBJ1-6; the D is unclear. Germline V gene sequence: CDR1 DFQATT, CDR2 SNEGSKA (reference sequence). The CDR3 consists of 13 residues. The germline V and J ends were trimmed by 3 bases and 4 bases, with 7 bases remaining between them. The CDR3 reads CSASIDYNSPLHF. DNA of the CDR3: TGCAGTGCTAGTATCGATTATAATTCACCCCTCCACTTT.

In this sample, this clonotype turned up once. The V call is TRBV11-1, the J call TRBJ1-1; 7 bases are shared with TRBD1. Germline V lookup: CDR1 SGHAT, CDR2 FQDESV (reference sequence). This CDR3 contains 18 residues. V lost 4 bases and J lost 0; bases outside the gene matches: 14. The DNA of the CDR3 is TGTGCCAGCAGCTCCCCCTCAACCGGGACAGTCATGAACACTGAAGCTTTCTTT. It codes for CASSSPSTGTVMNTEAFF.

The table lists this clonotype with a few counts. DNA for the CDR3: TGTGCCAGCAGCTTAGCACAGATATACGAGCAGTACGTC. Translation: CASSLAQIYEQYV. The chain links TRBV7-8 to TRBJ2-7, with no clear D. Deletions cut 0 bases from V and 4 bases from J, with 7 bases between. Germline values: CDR1 SGHVS, CDR2 FQNEAQ. CDR3 size: 13 residues.

This clonotype has a single count. Germline is not matched at one junction end, which may reflect a read error. The chain combines TRBV18 with TRBJ1-3; TRBD1 agrees at 7 bases. Germline V gives CDR1 KGHSH, CDR2 LQKENI. The CDR3 length is 16 residues. The CDR3 is CAISQGRILSGNTIYF. The CDR3 nucleotides are TGTGCCATCTCACAGGGGCGAATCCTCTCTGGAAACACCATATATTTT.

This clonotype was seen a handful of times. This chain uses TRBV6-5 with TRBJ1-3; D gene unclear. V lost 2 bases to trimming and J lost 0 bases, with 8 bases between them. Per germline, CDR1 MNHEY and CDR2 SVGAGI. The CDR3 loop spans 15 amino acids. The CDR3 reads CASSYRALSGNTIYF. DNA for the CDR3: TGTGCCAGCAGTTACAGAGCCCTCTCTGGAAACACCATATATTTT.

The chain combines TRBV6-6 with TRBJ1-1, with D possibly being TRBD1 (6 bases). CDR1 and CDR2 (germline): MNHNY, SVGAGI (reference sequence). The CDR3 runs 13 residues. V shed 3 bases and J shed 7 bases, with 12 bases lying between them. The CDR3 coding sequence is TGTGCCAGCAGTTATCAGGGGCCTGGTGAAGCTTTCTTT. Its protein product is CASSYQGPGEAFF.

This clonotype appeared many times. DNA for the CDR3: TGCAGTGCTATAAAGCCCTCCATATACTACGAGCAGTACGTC. Its protein is CSAIKPSIYYEQYV. This chain connects TRBV20-1 to TRBJ2-7; D is uncertain. V shed 4 bases and J shed 3 bases, with 16 bases lying between them. This CDR3 is 14 amino acids long. Germline loops: CDR1 DFQATT, CDR2 SNEGSKA (reference sequence).

This clonotype was observed a handful of times. This rearrangement joins TRBV10-3 to TRBJ2-7; possibly TRBD1 for D (6 bases). Trimming took off 4 bases at V and 0 bases at J, with 13 bases between the two ends. Germline CDR1 ENHRY, CDR2 SYGVKD. The CDR3 covers 15 residues. The CDR3 region has the DNA TGTGCCATCAGTGGCCAGGGGCTTTACTCCTACGAGCAGTACTTC. Protein sequence: CAISGQGLYSYEQYF.

The sample holds one count of this clonotype. The CDR3 DNA sequence: TGTGCCAGCAGTTACATCGGGCGGGGGGCCATGGGAAATGAGCAGTTCTTC. It is translated as CASSYIGRGAMGNEQFF. The chain recombines TRBV6-5 with TRBJ2-1; TRBD2 matches 8 bases. The CDR3 is 17 residues long. V gave up 2 bases and J gave up 7 bases; unmatched junction bases: 13. Per germline, CDR1 MNHEY and CDR2 SVGAGI.

This clonotype turned up a few times. This chain uses TRBV5-1 with TRBJ2-1; possible D gene TRBD1, 6 bases. The CDR3 sequence is 14 residues long. CDR1 SGHRS and CDR2 YFSETQ come from the germline V gene. Trimming removed 0 bases at V and 2 bases at J, with 6 bases between. The chain's CDR3 is CASSLDRAYNEQFF. CDR3 DNA: TGCGCCAGCAGCTTGGACAGGGCCTACAATGAGCAGTTCTTC.

This clonotype was seen a handful of times. The chain joins TRBV7-2 to TRBJ2-3, with D possibly TRBD2 on 6 matching bases. Trimming removed 4 bases from V and 0 bases from J, with 11 bases in between. Germline-derived CDR1 and CDR2 are SGHTA and FQGNSA. The CDR3 is made up of 15 amino acids. CDR3 DNA sequence: TGTGCCAGCAGCTCCTTAGCGGATAGCACAGATACGCAGTATTTT. Amino acid sequence: CASSSLADSTDTQYF.

This clonotype was counted many times. V is TRBV27 and J is TRBJ1-1; 7 nucleotides match TRBD1. V lost 2 bases, J lost 7 bases, and 7 bases stayed unmatched. The germline gives CDR1 MNHEY, CDR2 SMNVEV (reference sequence). The CDR3 has 14 residues. CDR3 sequence (DNA): TGTGCCAGCAGTTTACGGCCAGGGGGTGGTGAAGCTTTCTTT. Residues: CASSLRPGGGEAFF.

This clonotype was observed a few times. This chain joins TRBV20-1 and TRBJ1-1, with unresolved D. The germline CDR1 and CDR2 sequences are DFQATT and SNEGSKA (reference sequence). This CDR3 has 13 amino acids. Trimming stripped 1 base from V and 0 bases from J, with 6 bases between. The CDR3 protein is CSARVPLNTEAFF. CDR3 in DNA: TGCAGTGCTAGAGTGCCCCTGAACACTGAAGCTTTCTTT.

This clonotype appeared many times. The rearrangement joins TRBV5-1 to TRBJ2-3; D ambiguous. The CDR3 runs 14 residues. Germline V gene sequence: CDR1 SGHRS, CDR2 YFSETQ. The V end was cut by 0 bases, the J end by 1 base, with 6 bases between. For the CDR3, the DNA is TGCGCCAGCAGCTTGGCCCAGGGCACAGATACGCAGTATTTT. Translating gives CASSLAQGTDTQYF.

This clonotype was observed a few times. CDR3 nucleotides: TGCGCCAGCAGCCATCAACACCGCTCTGGGGCCAACGTCCTGACTTTC. It specifies CASSHQHRSGANVLTF. The J gene is TRBJ2-6, the V gene TRBV4-3; no reliable D call. The CDR3 length is 16 residues. Deletions cut 3 bases from V and 0 bases from J, with 9 bases between. Germline V CDR1 and CDR2: LGHNA, YSLEER.

This chain uses TRBV6-2 or TRBV6-3 with TRBJ2-2; 10 bases match TRBD2. V lost 6 bases and J lost 3; bases outside the gene matches: 4. CDR1 and CDR2 (germline): MNHEY, SVGEGT. CDR3 length: 15 residues. The CDR3 DNA follows: TGTGCCAGCAGCTGGACTAGCGGACACACCGGGGAGCTGTTTTTT. Translating gives CASSWTSGHTGELFF.

This clonotype was picked up a small number of times. The rearrangement uses TRBV7-8 and TRBJ2-5; no clear D. Trimming took 4 bases from V and 3 from J, leaving 9 bases between them. CDR3 length: 13 residues. The germline CDR1 and CDR2 sequences are SGHVS and FQNEAQ. The CDR3 DNA follows: TGTGCCAGCAGCTCCAGACTGAAAGAGACCCAGTACTTC. It encodes CASSSRLKETQYF. Supplemented by reference TRBV7-8 and TRBJ2-5, the full variable domain reads GAGVSQSPRYKVAKRGQDVALRCDPISGHVSLFWYQQALGQGPEFLTYFQNEAQLDKSGLPSDRFFAERPEGSVSTLKIQRTQQEDSAVYLCASSSRLKETQYFGPGTRLLVL.

This clonotype has just a few counts. CDR3 DNA sequence: TGTGCCAGCAGTCCTGGGACTTTTTCGGGTACGCAGTATTTT. It codes for CASSPGTFSGTQYF. V usage is TRBV28 and J usage is TRBJ2-3; D is possibly TRBD2 (6 bases). Germline loops: CDR1 MDHEN, CDR2 SYDVKM. The CDR3 has 14 amino acids. Trimming stripped 5 bases from V and 8 bases from J, with 17 bases between.

The chain carries TRBV20-1 and TRBJ1-5; D is possibly TRBD1 (6 bases). The V end lost 1 base, the J end lost 3 bases, and 13 bases lay between the germline ends. Germline values: CDR1 DFQATT, CDR2 SNEGSKA (reference sequence). The CDR3 sequence is 15 residues long. The CDR3, as DNA: TGCAGTGCTAGAGTCCAGGGGCGGTTCAATCAGCCCCAGCATTTT. It is translated as CSARVQGRFNQPQHF.

The chain carries TRBV12-3 or TRBV12-4 and TRBJ2-1; tentative D call: TRBD2 (5 bases). The CDR3 contains 14 residues. V shed 2 bases and J shed 9 bases, with 14 bases lying between them. CDR3 bases: TGTGCCAGCAGTTTACATACTAGAAACGGTGAGCAGTTCTTC. This sequence encodes CASSLHTRNGEQFF.

V gene TRBV6-2 or TRBV6-3 combines with J gene TRBJ2-7; a weak D match, TRBD2 (6 bases). The CDR3 length is 14 residues. Germline V gives CDR1 MNHEY, CDR2 SVGEGT. Trimming removed 7 bases from V and 3 bases from J, with 16 bases in between. The CDR3 coding sequence is TGTGCCAGCACCACGCGGGGATCGGGCTACGAGCAGTACGTC. It codes for CASTTRGSGYEQYV.

The chain recombines TRBV4-1 with TRBJ1-6; TRBD1 is a possible D gene (6 bases). The CDR3 extends over 17 amino acids. Per the germline V gene, CDR1 is MGHRA and CDR2 is YSYEKL. Trimming left V 1 base short and J 9 bases short, with 19 bases between. This CDR3 reads CASSQASPGGASSPLHF. For the CDR3, the DNA is TGCGCCAGCAGCCAAGCATCCCCTGGGGGGGCCTCTTCACCCCTCCACTTT.

This clonotype was detected only a few times. V is TRBV7-9 and J is TRBJ1-2; D is unresolved. CDR3 length: 13 amino acids. V shed 6 bases and J shed 10 bases, with 18 bases lying between them. Looked up from germline, CDR1 is SEHNR and CDR2 is FQNEAQ (reference sequence). Here the CDR3 DNA reads TGTGCCAGCAGTAGGTCGGACGCTCGTGCCTACACCTTC. As protein: CASSRSDARAYTF. Combining the CDR3 with reference TRBV7-9 and TRBJ1-2 gives the whole variable domain DTGVSQNPRHKITKRGQNVTFRCDPISEHNRLYWYRQTLGQGPEFLTYFQNEAQLEKSRLLSDRFSAERPKGSFSTLEIQRTEQGDSAMYLCASSRSDARAYTFGSGTRLTVV.

This clonotype was found once. CDR3: CASSPGAGSDSPLHF. Here the CDR3 DNA reads TGTGCCAGCTCACCAGGCGCAGGGAGTGATTCACCCCTCCACTTT. The chain links TRBV18 to TRBJ1-6; TRBD1 is a possible D gene (5 bases). CDR1 is KGHSH and CDR2 is LQKENI in the germline V gene. CDR3 length: 15 residues. The V end lost 2 bases, the J end lost 8 bases, and 13 bases lay between the germline ends.

This chain's CDR3 is CSASTSGASTDTQYF. CDR3 sequence (DNA): TGCAGTGCTTCGACTAGCGGGGCTAGCACAGATACGCAGTATTTT. The J gene is TRBJ2-3, the V gene TRBV20-1, with TRBD2 identical over 11 bases. This CDR3 contains 15 residues. In germline, CDR1 is DFQATT, CDR2 SNEGSKA (reference sequence). Unmatched junction bases numbered 4, after V lost 5 bases and J lost 0 bases.

The sample holds many counts of this clonotype. The rearrangement joins TRBV20-1 to TRBJ1-1, with D maybe TRBD1 (5 bases). The CDR3 totals 12 residues. The germline CDR1 and CDR2 sequences are DFQATT and SNEGSKA (reference sequence). V was pared by 6 bases and J by 3 bases, with 11 bases between. CDR3 residues: CSAKRGDTEAFF. For the CDR3, the DNA is TGCAGTGCCAAACGGGGGGACACTGAAGCTTTCTTT.

This clonotype was recorded a few times. V is TRBV15 and J is TRBJ1-1; no definite D call. The CDR3 length is 14 residues. Germline V gene data show CDR1 as LNHNV and CDR2 as YYDKDF (reference sequence). Between the trimmed V and J ends, which lost 3 bases and 5 bases, there was a span of 13 bases. The CDR3 reads CATSSGETGTEAFF. CDR3 nucleotides: TGTGCCACCAGCAGTGGGGAAACGGGAACTGAAGCTTTCTTT.

The rearrangement uses TRBV7-9 and TRBJ2-4; TRBD2 might be the D (6 bases). Trimming removed 5 bases at V and 3 bases at J, with 14 bases between. Germline CDR1 SEHNR, CDR2 FQNEAQ (reference sequence). The CDR3 consists of 15 residues. The CDR3 loop is CASSPTIGGKNIQYF. The CDR3 region has the DNA TGTGCCAGCAGCCCCACGATCGGGGGCAAAAACATTCAGTACTTC.

On this clonotype itself: One end of the junction varies from germline; a read error may be responsible. The gene calls are TRBV7-3 and TRBJ2-2; D is unclear. The CDR3 runs to 14 residues. Germline lookup yields CDR1 SGHTA and CDR2 FQGTGA. CDR3 coding DNA: TGTGCCAGCAGTTTAAACGCCGGCGGCGGGGAGCTGTTTTTT. This gives the protein CASSLNAGGGELFF.